The rows below give T cell receptor beta chains drawn from one sample of a study of tumor-infiltrating lymphocytes in primary liver carcinoma. TCRdb processed the multiplex PCR reads anew with MiXCR; each CDR3 protein has one entry. The sample consists of fewer than 400,000 distinct CDR3 sequences, roughly two thirds of them appearing once. The sample taken for sequencing was peripheral blood. The receptors derive from a man in his forties or fifties with primary liver carcinoma and hepatitis B virus infection. Both conserved end residues are part of each CDR3. Each record gives: CDR3 DNA, CDR3 protein, V gene, J gene, CDR3 length, clone size, D gene. A D gene is named only where the DNA matches it firmly. The size field is filled for only some rows; it gives once, few, many or a size class.

CDR3 DNA: TGTGCCACCAGTTATGGAGTAAGGAGACGGAGTGAGCAGTTCTTC
CDR3 protein: CATSYGVRRRSEQFF
V gene: TRBV24-1
J gene: TRBJ2-1
CDR3 length: 15
clone size: .
D gene: .

CDR3 DNA: TGTGCCAGCAGTCGAACCCGTCACGGGGGGGACATTGAGAAGTTCTTC
CDR3 protein: CASSRTRHGGDIEKFF
V gene: TRBV6-2/TRBV6-3
J gene: TRBJ2-1
CDR3 length: 16
clone size: .
D gene: TRBD2

CDR3 DNA: TGTGCCATCGATTCCGGGCGAGACAAGCAGTACTTC
CDR3 protein: CAIDSGRDKQYF
V gene: TRBV10-3
J gene: TRBJ2-7
CDR3 length: 12
clone size: .
D gene: .

CDR3 DNA: TGTGCCAGCAGCTCCGGCCGGCTCGCGAACAGTGAAGCTTTCTTT
CDR3 protein: CASSSGRLANSEAFF
V gene: TRBV7-8
J gene: TRBJ1-1
CDR3 length: 15
clone size: .
D gene: .

CDR3 DNA: TGTGCCAGCTGCTTAGAATTGGGTGAGCAGTTCTTC
CDR3 protein: CASCLELGEQFF
V gene: TRBV7-8
J gene: TRBJ2-1
CDR3 length: 12
clone size: .
D gene: .

CDR3 DNA: TGTGCCAGCAGCGCGGGAGCCGGGGAGCCGTTTTTT
CDR3 protein: CASSAGAGEPFF
V gene: TRBV11-3
J gene: TRBJ2-2
CDR3 length: 12
clone size: .
D gene: TRBD2

CDR3 DNA: TGTGCCAGCAGCCCGACTAGCGTCACCGCAGATACGCAGTATTTT
CDR3 protein: CASSPTSVTADTQYF
V gene: TRBV12-3/TRBV12-4
J gene: TRBJ2-3
CDR3 length: 15
clone size: .
D gene: TRBD2

CDR3 DNA: TGTGCCACGGGGTGGGGCGGGGAGCTGTTTTTT
CDR3 protein: CATGWGGELFF
V gene: TRBV11-2
J gene: TRBJ2-2
CDR3 length: 11
clone size: many
D gene: .

CDR3 DNA: TGTGCCCCCCCGGCGCGGAGCTCCTACGAGCAGTACTTC
CDR3 protein: CAPPARSSYEQYF
V gene: TRBV6-5
J gene: TRBJ2-7
CDR3 length: 13
clone size: many
D gene: .

CDR3 DNA: TGTGCCAGCAGTGTAGACAGGGGTCGGGCCAACGTCCTGACTTTC
CDR3 protein: CASSVDRGRANVLTF
V gene: TRBV28
J gene: TRBJ2-6
CDR3 length: 15
clone size: .
D gene: TRBD1

CDR3 DNA: TGCGCCAGCAGCCCGGGACACGGGGCGGCCGACGAAAAACTGTTTTTT
CDR3 protein: CASSPGHGAADEKLFF
V gene: TRBV4-1
J gene: TRBJ1-4
CDR3 length: 16
clone size: few
D gene: .

CDR3 DNA: TGCGCCAGCGGCCAAGAAAGGACTAGCGGGGGGTACAATGAGCAGTTCTTC
CDR3 protein: CASGQERTSGGYNEQFF
V gene: TRBV4-3
J gene: TRBJ2-1
CDR3 length: 17
clone size: .
D gene: TRBD2

CDR3 DNA: TGTACCAGCAGCACGACAAGTCCTGCCGAGCAGTACTTC
CDR3 protein: CTSSTTSPAEQYF
V gene: TRBV6-5
J gene: TRBJ2-7
CDR3 length: 13
clone size: .
D gene: .

CDR3 DNA: TGTGCCAGCAGTTACTCAGGGGTCCGCTATGGCTACACCTTC
CDR3 protein: CASSYSGVRYGYTF
V gene: TRBV6-5
J gene: TRBJ1-2
CDR3 length: 14
clone size: many
D gene: .

CDR3 DNA: TGTGCCAGCAGTGTTACAGGGTCCTCTGGAAACACCATATATTTT
CDR3 protein: CASSVTGSSGNTIYF
V gene: TRBV2
J gene: TRBJ1-3
CDR3 length: 15
clone size: .
D gene: .

CDR3 DNA: TGTGCCACCAATACAGGGGGAGATGAAAAAATGTTTTTT
CDR3 protein: CATNTGGDEKMFF
V gene: TRBV10-3
J gene: TRBJ1-4
CDR3 length: 13
clone size: .
D gene: TRBD1

CDR3 DNA: TGTGCCAGCAGCCAAAGGGCAGGGCAAGAGACCCAGTACTTC
CDR3 protein: CASSQRAGQETQYF
V gene: TRBV14
J gene: TRBJ2-5
CDR3 length: 14
clone size: few
D gene: .

CDR3 DNA: TGTGCCAGCAGCTCGCGGCGACTCAATGAGCAGTTCTTC
CDR3 protein: CASSSRRLNEQFF
V gene: TRBV5-4
J gene: TRBJ2-1
CDR3 length: 13
clone size: .
D gene: .